Each of the 8 T cell receptor beta chains below was sequenced from the same sample in a study of blood T cell repertoires in COVID-19. TCRdb keeps only in-frame clones here, not all; method: immunoSEQ multiplex PCR. This repertoire shows approximately 97,000 clones, around 73% found once; its top ten account for about 9%. Material: peripheral blood. The receptors derive from a man between 60 and 75 years old with active or convalescent COVID-19.

The chain couples TRBV7-9 to TRBJ2-1; 12 bases line up with TRBD2. The V segment lost 5 bases and the J segment 6 bases; nucleotides outside the gene matches: 5. Germline V gives CDR1 SEHNR, CDR2 FQNEAQ (reference sequence). The CDR3 totals 15 residues. The CDR3 is CASSIGLAGSNEQFF. The CDR3 DNA reads TGTGCCAGCAGCATCGGACTAGCGGGAAGCAATGAGCAGTTCTTC.

This clone was detected a few times. J is TRBJ1-1 and V is TRBV20-1; no definite D call. This CDR3 has 15 residues. The germline V and J ends were trimmed by 3 bases and 1 base, with 15 bases remaining between them. Germline V gene data show CDR1 as DFQATT and CDR2 as SNEGSKA (reference sequence). The CDR3 here is CSASSAGKGNTEAFF. The DNA for the CDR3 is TGCAGTGCTAGTTCGGCGGGTAAGGGGAACACTGAAGCTTTCTTT.

The genes are TRBV18 and TRBJ1-5; TRBD1 might be the D (6 bases). The CDR3 totals 14 residues. The germline CDR1 and CDR2 sequences are KGHSH and LQKENI. The V gene lost 6 bases and the J gene lost 5 bases, with 14 bases spanning the gap. The chain's CDR3 is CASSRQVADQPQHF. The CDR3 nucleotides read TGTGCCAGCTCGCGACAGGTCGCGGATCAGCCCCAGCATTTT.

V is TRBV5-1 and J is TRBJ2-5, with TRBD2 matching over 16 bases. Germline CDR1 reads SGHRS; CDR2 reads YFSETQ. This CDR3 contains 17 residues. Trimming took 4 bases from V and 4 from J; bases not matched to a gene: 7. DNA for the CDR3: TGCGCCAGCAGCCCGGGACTAGCGGGAGGGTTGAGAGAGACCCAGTACTTC. The encoded protein is CASSPGLAGGLRETQYF.

This clone was seen a single time. The rearrangement uses TRBV10-1 and TRBJ1-1; 7 bases align to TRBD1. Losses at the gene ends were 6 bases for V and 3 bases for J; bases not matched to a gene: 10. Germline CDR1 and CDR2: WNHNN and SYGVQD (reference sequence). The CDR3 sequence is 15 residues long. The CDR3 bases are TGCGCCAGCAGCCCTAAACAGGGGCTGCACACTGAAGCTTTCTTT. This encodes CASSPKQGLHTEAFF.

The chain recombines TRBV2 with TRBJ2-5; D unclear. V gave up 6 bases and J gave up 3 bases, with 14 bases separating them. Germline assignment: CDR1 SNHLY and CDR2 FYNNEI. The CDR3 contains 14 residues. As DNA, the CDR3 is TGTGCCAGCAGGTTCTCCCTCAGCGAAGAGACCCAGTACTTC. Its translation: CASRFSLSEETQYF. The full variable domain, in which reference TRBV2 and TRBJ2-5 provide the parts outside the CDR3, is EPEVTQTPSHQVTQMGQEVILRCVPISNHLYFYWYRQILGQKVEFLVSFYNNEISEKSEIFDDQFSVERPDGSNFTLKIRSTKLEDSAMYFCASRFSLSEETQYFGPGTRLLVL.

The chain has TRBV18 and TRBJ2-2; D perhaps matches TRBD1 (5 bases). The V end lost 1 base, the J end lost 0 bases, and 9 bases lay between the germline ends. This CDR3 is built from 16 residues. CDR1 and CDR2 (germline): KGHSH, LQKENI. The CDR3 nucleotides read TGTGCCAGCTCACCACGGACAAACGCGAACACCGGGGAGCTGTTTTTT. This sequence encodes CASSPRTNANTGELFF.

The chain employs TRBV11-3 and TRBJ1-4; D is unresolved. Trimming pared 1 base from V and 5 bases from J, leaving 20 bases between. The CDR3 spans 18 residues. Germline CDR1 and CDR2: SGHNT and YENEEA. The CDR3 DNA reads as TGTGCCAGCAGCTTAGGTGGTGGCTCCCGTAACGTGAATGAAAAACTGTTTTTT. Translated, it gives CASSLGGGSRNVNEKLFF. Variable domain in full (rest from reference TRBV11-3 and TRBJ1-4): EAGVVQSPRYKIIEKKQPVAFWCNPISGHNTLYWYLQNLGQGPELLIRYENEEAVDDSQLPKDRFSAERLKGVDSTLKIQPAELGDSAVYLCASSLGGGSRNVNEKLFFGSGTQLSVL.